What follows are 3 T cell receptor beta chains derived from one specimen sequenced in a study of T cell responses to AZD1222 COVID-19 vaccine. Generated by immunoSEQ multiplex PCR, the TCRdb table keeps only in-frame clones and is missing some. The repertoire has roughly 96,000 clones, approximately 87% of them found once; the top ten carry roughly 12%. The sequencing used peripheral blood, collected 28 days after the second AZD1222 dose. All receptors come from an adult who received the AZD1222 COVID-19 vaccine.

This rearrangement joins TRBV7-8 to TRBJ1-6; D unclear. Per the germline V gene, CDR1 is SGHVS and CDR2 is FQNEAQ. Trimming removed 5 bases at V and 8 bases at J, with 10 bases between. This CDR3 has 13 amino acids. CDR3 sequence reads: CASSPGDDSPLHF. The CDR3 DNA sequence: TGTGCCAGCAGCCCCGGCGACGATTCACCCCTCCACTTT.

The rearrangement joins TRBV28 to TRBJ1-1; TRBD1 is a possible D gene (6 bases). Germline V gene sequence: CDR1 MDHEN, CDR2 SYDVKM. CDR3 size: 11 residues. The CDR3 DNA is TGTGCGGGGGCCGGTGGCACTGAAGCTTTCTTT. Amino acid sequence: CAGAGGTEAFF. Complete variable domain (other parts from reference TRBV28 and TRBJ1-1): DVKVTQSSRYLVKRTGEKVFLECVQDMDHENMFWYRQDPGLGLRLIYFSYDVKMKEKGDIPEGYSVSREKKERFSLILESASTNQTSMYLCAGAGGTEAFFGQGTRLTVV.

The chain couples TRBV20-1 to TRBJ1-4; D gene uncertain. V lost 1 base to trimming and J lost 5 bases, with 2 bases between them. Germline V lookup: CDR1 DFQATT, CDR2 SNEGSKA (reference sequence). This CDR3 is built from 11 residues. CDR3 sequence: CSARANEKLFF. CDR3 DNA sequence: TGCAGTGCTAGAGCGAATGAAAAACTGTTTTTT.